This T cell receptor (beta chain) originates from a study of blood T cell repertoires in COVID-19. Study details: Material from acute and convalescent COVID-19 was sourced from the United States, Italy and Spain. T cells, B-cell-depleted T cells, or PBMCs supplied cDNA or gDNA.

The CDR3 spans 15 residues. Trimming removed 3 bases at V and 4 bases at J, with 15 bases between. The germline V gene has CDR1 SGHDN and CDR2 FVKESK. It was during active infection that Seattle patients were enrolled and then longitudinally followed. Produced via immunoSEQ multiplex PCR; TCRdb's table is partial and in-frame only. The sample includes about 120,000 clones, around 82% of them seen just once. Sequenced material: peripheral blood. The gene calls are TRBV14 and TRBJ1-2; tentative D call: TRBD1 (6 bases). This clonotype was sampled from a young man with COVID-19, enrolled during active disease. The CDR3, as DNA: TGTGCCAGCAGCCACGGGCAGGGGTCGGGCTATGGCTACACCTTC. This translates into CASSHGQGSGYGYTF.